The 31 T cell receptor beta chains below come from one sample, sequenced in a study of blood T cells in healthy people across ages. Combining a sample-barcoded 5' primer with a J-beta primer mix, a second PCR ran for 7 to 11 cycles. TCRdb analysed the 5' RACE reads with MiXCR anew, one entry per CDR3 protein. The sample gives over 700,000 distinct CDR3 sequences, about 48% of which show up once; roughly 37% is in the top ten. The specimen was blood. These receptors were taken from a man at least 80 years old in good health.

The CDR3 loop is CASSLEGGGWNEQFF. CDR3 coding DNA: TGTGCCAGCAGCTTGGAGGGGGGGGGATGGAATGAGCAGTTCTTC. The rearrangement links TRBV5-5 to TRBJ2-1, with TRBD2 as a possible D gene (7 bases). The length of the CDR3 is 15 residues. Trimming removed 0 bases from V and 7 bases from J, with 14 bases in between. CDR1 is SGHKS and CDR2 is YYEKEE in the germline V gene (reference sequence).

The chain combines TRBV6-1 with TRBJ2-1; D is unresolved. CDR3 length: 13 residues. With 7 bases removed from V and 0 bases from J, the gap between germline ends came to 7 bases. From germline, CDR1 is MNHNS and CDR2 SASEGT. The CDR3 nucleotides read TGTGCCAGCAACGACAACTCCTACAATGAGCAGTTCTTC. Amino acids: CASNDNSYNEQFF.

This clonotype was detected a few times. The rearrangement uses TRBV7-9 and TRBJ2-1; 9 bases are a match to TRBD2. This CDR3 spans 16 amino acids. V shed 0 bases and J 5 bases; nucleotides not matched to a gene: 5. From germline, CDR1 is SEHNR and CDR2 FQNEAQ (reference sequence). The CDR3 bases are TGTGCCAGCAGCTTAGCGCAGCGGGAGGTCCACAATGAGCAGTTCTTC. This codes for CASSLAQREVHNEQFF.

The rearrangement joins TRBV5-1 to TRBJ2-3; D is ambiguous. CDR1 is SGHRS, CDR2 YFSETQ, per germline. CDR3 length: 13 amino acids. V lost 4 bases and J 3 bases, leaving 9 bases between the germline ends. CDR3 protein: CASSMRPTDTQYF. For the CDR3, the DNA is TGCGCCAGCAGCATGAGACCTACAGATACGCAGTATTTT.

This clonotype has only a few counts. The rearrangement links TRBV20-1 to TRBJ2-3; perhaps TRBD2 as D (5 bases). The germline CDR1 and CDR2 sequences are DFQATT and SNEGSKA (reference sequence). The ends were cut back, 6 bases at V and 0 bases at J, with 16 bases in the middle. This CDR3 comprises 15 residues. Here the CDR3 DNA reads TGCAGTGCCTCTAGATTGGAGGCGAGCACAGATACGCAGTATTTT. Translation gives CSASRLEASTDTQYF.

The CDR3 DNA reads TGTGCCAGCAGCCTAGGGGGGACTAGCTCTGATGAGCAGTTCTTC. It translates to CASSLGGTSSDEQFF. The chain combines TRBV7-2 with TRBJ2-1; 9 bases match TRBD2. CDR1 and CDR2 (germline): SGHTA, FQGNSA. Losses at the gene ends were 5 bases for V and 8 bases for J; bases not matched to a gene: 10. This CDR3 contains 15 residues.

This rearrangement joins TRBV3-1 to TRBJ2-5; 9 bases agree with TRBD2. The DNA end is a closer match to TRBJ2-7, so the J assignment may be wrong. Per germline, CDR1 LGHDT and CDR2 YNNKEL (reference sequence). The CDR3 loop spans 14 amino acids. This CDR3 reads CASSRLADLHEQYF. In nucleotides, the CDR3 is TGTGCCAGCAGCAGACTAGCGGACCTTCACGAGCAGTACTTC.

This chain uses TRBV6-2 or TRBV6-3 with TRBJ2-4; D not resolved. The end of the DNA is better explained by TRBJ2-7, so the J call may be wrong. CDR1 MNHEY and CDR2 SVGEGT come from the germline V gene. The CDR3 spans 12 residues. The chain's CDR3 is CASKITAYEQYF. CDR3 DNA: TGTGCCAGCAAAATTACCGCCTACGAGCAGTACTTC.

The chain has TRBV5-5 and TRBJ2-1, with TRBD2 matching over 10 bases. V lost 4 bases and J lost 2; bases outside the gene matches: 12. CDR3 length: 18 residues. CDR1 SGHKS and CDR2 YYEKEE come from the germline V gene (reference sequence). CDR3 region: CASSLPISTSGAYNEQFF. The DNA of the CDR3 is TGTGCCAGCAGCCTCCCCATTTCTACTAGCGGGGCCTACAATGAGCAGTTCTTC.

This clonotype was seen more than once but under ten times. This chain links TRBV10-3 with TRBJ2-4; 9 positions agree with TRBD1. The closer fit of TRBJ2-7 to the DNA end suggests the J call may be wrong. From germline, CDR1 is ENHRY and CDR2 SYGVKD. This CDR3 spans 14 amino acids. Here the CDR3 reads CAIGSGQGPYEQYF. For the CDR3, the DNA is TGTGCCATCGGCTCGGGACAGGGCCCCTACGAGCAGTACTTC.

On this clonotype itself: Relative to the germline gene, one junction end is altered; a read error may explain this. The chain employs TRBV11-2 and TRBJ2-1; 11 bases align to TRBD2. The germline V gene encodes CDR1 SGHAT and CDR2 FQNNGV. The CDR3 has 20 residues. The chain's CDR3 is CASSLDGKIRLAGFYNGQFF. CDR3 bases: TGTGCCAGCAGCTTAGACGGAAAGATTCGACTAGCGGGATTTTACAATGGGCAGTTCTTC.

The CDR3 protein is CASSQLSSGANVLTF. The CDR3 DNA follows: TGTGCCAGCAGCCAATTATCCTCTGGGGCCAACGTCCTGACTTTC. J is TRBJ2-6 and V is TRBV14; the D is unclear. Trimming cost V 2 bases and J 0 bases, with 5 bases left between them. Germline V lookup: CDR1 SGHDN, CDR2 FVKESK. This CDR3 region has 15 residues.

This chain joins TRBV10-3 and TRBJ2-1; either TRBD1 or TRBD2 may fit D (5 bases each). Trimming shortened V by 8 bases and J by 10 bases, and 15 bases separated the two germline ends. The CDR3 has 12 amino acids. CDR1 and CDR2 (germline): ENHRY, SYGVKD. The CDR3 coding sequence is TGTGCCATCCAGAGCTTCGAGGGGGAGCAGTTCTTC. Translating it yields CAIQSFEGEQFF.

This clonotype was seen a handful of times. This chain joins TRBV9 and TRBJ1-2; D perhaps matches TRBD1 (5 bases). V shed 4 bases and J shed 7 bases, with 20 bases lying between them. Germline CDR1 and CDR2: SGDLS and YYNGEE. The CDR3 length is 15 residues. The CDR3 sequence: CASSLTGTAVAGYTF. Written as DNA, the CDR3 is TGTGCCAGCAGCCTGACCGGGACTGCGGTGGCTGGCTACACCTTC.

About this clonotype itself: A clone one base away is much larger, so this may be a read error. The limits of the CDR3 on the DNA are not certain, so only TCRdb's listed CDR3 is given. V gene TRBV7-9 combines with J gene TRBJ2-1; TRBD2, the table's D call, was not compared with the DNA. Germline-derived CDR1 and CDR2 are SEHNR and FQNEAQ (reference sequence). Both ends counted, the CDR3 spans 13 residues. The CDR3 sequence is CASSVGDGTSVFF.

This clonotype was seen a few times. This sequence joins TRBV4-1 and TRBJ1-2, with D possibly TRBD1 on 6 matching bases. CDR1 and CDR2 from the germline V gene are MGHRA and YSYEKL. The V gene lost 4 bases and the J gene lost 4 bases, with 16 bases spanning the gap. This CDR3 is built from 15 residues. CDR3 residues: CASSPPGQTLYGYTF. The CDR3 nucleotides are TGCGCCAGCAGCCCCCCCGGACAGACTCTCTATGGCTACACCTTC.

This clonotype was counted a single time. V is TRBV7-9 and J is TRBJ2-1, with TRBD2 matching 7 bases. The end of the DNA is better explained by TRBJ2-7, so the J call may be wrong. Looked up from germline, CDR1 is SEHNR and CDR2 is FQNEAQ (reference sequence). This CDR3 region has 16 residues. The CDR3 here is CASSSLAEEAYNEQYF. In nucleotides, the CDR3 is TGTGCCAGCAGCTCGCTAGCGGAGGAGGCCTACAATGAGCAGTACTTC.

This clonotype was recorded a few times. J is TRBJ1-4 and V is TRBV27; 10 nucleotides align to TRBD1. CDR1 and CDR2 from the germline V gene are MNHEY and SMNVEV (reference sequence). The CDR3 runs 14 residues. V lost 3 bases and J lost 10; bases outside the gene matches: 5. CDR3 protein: CASSFGTGVGKLFF. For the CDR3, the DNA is TGTGCCAGCAGTTTCGGGACAGGGGTTGGAAAACTGTTTTTT.

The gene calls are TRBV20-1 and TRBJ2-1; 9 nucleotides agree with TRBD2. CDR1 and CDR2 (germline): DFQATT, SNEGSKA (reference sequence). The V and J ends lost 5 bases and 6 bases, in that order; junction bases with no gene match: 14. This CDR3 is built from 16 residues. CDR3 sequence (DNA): TGCAGTGCTCACATGAATCGGCGGGGGGGGAGCAATGAGCAGTTCTTC. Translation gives CSAHMNRRGGSNEQFF.

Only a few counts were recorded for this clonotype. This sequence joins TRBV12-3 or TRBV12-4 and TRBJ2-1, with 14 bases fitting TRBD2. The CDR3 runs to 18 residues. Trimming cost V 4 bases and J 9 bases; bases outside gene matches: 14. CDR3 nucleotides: TGTGCCAGCAGTTCCCAGCCACCGGGACTAGCGGGAGCCAGTGAGCAGTTCTTC. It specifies CASSSQPPGLAGASEQFF.

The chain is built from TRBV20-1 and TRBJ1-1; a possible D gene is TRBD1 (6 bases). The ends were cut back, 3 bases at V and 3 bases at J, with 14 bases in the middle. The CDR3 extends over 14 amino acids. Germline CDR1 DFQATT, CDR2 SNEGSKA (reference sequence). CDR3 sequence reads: CSARLWEGDTEAFF. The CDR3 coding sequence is TGCAGTGCTAGGTTGTGGGAGGGGGACACTGAAGCTTTCTTT.

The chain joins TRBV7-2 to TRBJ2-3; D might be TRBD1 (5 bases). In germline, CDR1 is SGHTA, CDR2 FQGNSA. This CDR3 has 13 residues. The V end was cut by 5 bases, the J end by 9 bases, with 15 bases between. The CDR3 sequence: CASSPPAKGTQYF. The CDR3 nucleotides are TGTGCCAGCAGCCCCCCCGCCAAGGGGACGCAGTATTTT.

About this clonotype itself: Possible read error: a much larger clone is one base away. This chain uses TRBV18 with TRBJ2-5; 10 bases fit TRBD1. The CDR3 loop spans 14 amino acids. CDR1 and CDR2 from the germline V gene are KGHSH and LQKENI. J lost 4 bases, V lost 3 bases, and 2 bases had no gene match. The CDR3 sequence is CASSPWDRGETQYF. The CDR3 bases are TGTGCCAGCTCACCCTGGGACAGGGGAGAGACCCAGTACTTC.

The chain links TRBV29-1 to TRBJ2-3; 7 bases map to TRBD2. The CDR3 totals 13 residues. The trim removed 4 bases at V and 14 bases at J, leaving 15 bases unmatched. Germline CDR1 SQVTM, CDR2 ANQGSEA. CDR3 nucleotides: TGCAGCGTTGCCGCGCTGAGGGAGGGCGACGCGTATTTT. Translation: CSVAALREGDAYF.

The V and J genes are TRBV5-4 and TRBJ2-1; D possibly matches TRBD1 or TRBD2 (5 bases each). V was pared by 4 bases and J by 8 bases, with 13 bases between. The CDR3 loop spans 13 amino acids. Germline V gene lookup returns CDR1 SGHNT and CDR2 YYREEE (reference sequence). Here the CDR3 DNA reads TGTGCCAGCAGCAGGGACCCTATCGATGAGCAGTTCTTC. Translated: CASSRDPIDEQFF.

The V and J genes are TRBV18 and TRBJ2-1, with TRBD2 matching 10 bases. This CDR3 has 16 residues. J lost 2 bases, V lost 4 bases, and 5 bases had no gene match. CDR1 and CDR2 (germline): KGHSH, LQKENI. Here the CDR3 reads CASSQLAGDTYNEQFF. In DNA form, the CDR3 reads TGTGCCAGCTCACAGCTAGCGGGAGATACCTACAATGAGCAGTTCTTC.

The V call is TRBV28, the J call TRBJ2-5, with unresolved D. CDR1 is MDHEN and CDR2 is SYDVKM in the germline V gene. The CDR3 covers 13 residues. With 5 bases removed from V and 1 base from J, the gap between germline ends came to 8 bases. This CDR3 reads CASSRNIQETQYF. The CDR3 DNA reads TGTGCCAGCAGTCGCAATATCCAAGAGACCCAGTACTTC.

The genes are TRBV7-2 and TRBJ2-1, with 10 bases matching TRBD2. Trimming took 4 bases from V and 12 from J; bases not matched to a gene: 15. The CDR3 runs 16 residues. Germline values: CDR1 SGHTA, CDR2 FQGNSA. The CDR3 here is CASSSASGTSVSVQFF. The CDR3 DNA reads TGTGCCAGCAGCTCAGCTTCCGGGACTAGCGTAAGTGTGCAGTTCTTC.

CDR3 coding DNA: TGTGCCACCAGTGACCCCGGGGTGAGCGGGAGCTCCTACAATGAGCAGTTCTTC. This translates into CATSDPGVSGSSYNEQFF. This chain connects TRBV24-1 to TRBJ2-1; TRBD2 agrees at 8 bases. The junction had 10 bases not matched to a gene; V was cut back by 4 bases and J by 0 bases. This CDR3 has 18 amino acids. Germline assignment: CDR1 KGHDR and CDR2 SFDVKD.

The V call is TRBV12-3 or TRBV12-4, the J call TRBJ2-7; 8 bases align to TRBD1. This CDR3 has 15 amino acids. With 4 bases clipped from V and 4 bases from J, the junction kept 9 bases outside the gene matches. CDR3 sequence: CASSSRTGMKYEQYF. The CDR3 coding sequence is TGTGCCAGCAGTTCTCGGACAGGGATGAAGTACGAGCAGTACTTC.

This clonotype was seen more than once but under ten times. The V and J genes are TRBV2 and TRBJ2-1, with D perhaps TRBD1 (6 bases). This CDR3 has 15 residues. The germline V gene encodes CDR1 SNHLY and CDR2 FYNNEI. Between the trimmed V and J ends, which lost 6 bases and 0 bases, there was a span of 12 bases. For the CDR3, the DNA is TGTGCCAGCAGGCCCGGCAGGGGCTCCTACAATGAGCAGTTCTTC. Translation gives CASRPGRGSYNEQFF.